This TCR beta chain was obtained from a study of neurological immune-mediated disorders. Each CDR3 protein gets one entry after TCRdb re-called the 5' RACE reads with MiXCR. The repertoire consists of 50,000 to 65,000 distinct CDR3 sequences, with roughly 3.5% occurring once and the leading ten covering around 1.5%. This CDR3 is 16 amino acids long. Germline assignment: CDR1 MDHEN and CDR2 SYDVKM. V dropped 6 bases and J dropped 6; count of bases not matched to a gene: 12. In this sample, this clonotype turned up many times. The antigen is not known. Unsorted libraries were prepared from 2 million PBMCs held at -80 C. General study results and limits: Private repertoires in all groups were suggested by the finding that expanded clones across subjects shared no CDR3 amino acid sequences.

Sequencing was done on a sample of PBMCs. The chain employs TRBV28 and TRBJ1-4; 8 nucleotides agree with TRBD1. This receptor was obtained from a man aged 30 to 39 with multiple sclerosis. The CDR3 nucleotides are TGTGCCAGCAGCTTACAGCCGGACAGGGATGATGAAAAACTGTTTTTT. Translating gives CASSLQPDRDDEKLFF.